This T cell receptor (beta chain) was recorded in a study of blood T cell repertoires in COVID-19. Study-wide background: Both acute and convalescent COVID-19 samples were obtained from the United States, Italy and Spain.

Authors' analysis steps: Amplification from reference gene primers served as the basis for estimated nucleated cell counts. Repertoires were generated with immunoSEQ multiplex PCR, while TCRdb's copy carries only in-frame clones and drops some. V, J and clone size are taken as reported in that table, and D and trimming were inferred from the DNA itself. Found here are 200,000 or so clones, roughly 80% of them singletons; the top ten hold 0.8% to 0.95%. V lost 7 bases to trimming and J lost 3 bases, with 16 bases between them. The CDR3 is made up of 13 amino acids. Per the germline V gene, CDR1 is GTSNPN and CDR2 is SVGIG (reference sequence).

J is TRBJ2-7 and V is TRBV30; possibly TRBD1 for D (6 bases). Material for sequencing was peripheral blood. This receptor was identified in a man in his sixties with COVID-19, enrolled during active disease. CDR3: CALKTGTNYEQYF. Here the CDR3 DNA reads TGTGCCTTAAAGACAGGAACGAACTACGAGCAGTACTTC.